A single sample gave rise to the 25 T cell receptor beta chains below, sequenced in a study of CD8 T cells in ankylosing spondylitis. TCRdb used MiXCR to reprocess the 5' RACE reads, holding one entry per CDR3 protein. The data hold about 340,000 distinct CDR3 sequences, with roughly 14% observed a single time. The sequenced material came from blood, either unsorted or a sorted T cell fraction (not recorded which). The receptors stem from a male donor with ankylosing spondylitis or in good health (not recorded which).

The rearrangement links TRBV20-1 to TRBJ1-2; D remains unclear. V dropped 0 bases and J dropped 8 bases, with 10 bases sitting between them. The V gene's germline CDR1 is DFQATT and CDR2 SNEGSKA (reference sequence). CDR3 size: 12 residues. The CDR3 sequence is CSARDPVGGYTF. CDR3 DNA: TGCAGTGCTAGAGATCCTGTTGGGGGCTACACCTTC.

This clonotype was detected only a few times. V gene TRBV12-3 or TRBV12-4 combines with J gene TRBJ2-5; 8 bases are shared with TRBD1. V dropped 3 bases and J dropped 0; count of bases not matched to a gene: 9. The CDR3 has 17 residues. Here the CDR3 reads CASSFQGARLDQETQYF. The CDR3 DNA is TGTGCCAGCAGTTTTCAGGGGGCGAGGTTGGACCAAGAGACCCAGTACTTC.

This clonotype came up a few times. The chain recombines TRBV11-2 with TRBJ2-7; D gene unclear. The CDR3 spans 12 residues. V gave up 7 bases and J gave up 6 bases, with 13 bases separating them. CDR1 and CDR2 from the germline V gene are SGHAT and FQNNGV. The DNA of the CDR3 is TGTGCCAGCACCGGTGGGATAGGCGAGCAGTACTTC. This translates into CASTGGIGEQYF. Variable domain in full (rest from reference TRBV11-2 and TRBJ2-7): EAGVAQSPRYKIIEKRQSVAFWCNPISGHATLYWYQQILGQGPKLLIQFQNNGVVDDSQLPKDRFSAERLKGVDSTLKIQPAKLEDSAVYLCASTGGIGEQYFGPGTRLTVT.

The sample holds many counts of this clonotype. The CDR3 is CASSSRYEQFF. Here the CDR3 DNA reads TGTGCCAGCAGCTCCCGGTATGAGCAGTTCTTC. The chain carries TRBV11-3 and TRBJ2-1; the D is unclear. V lost 4 bases and J lost 8, with 6 bases in between. Germline CDR1 is SGHNT and CDR2 is YENEEA. This CDR3 has 11 amino acids. Full variable domain (missing parts from reference TRBV11-3 and TRBJ2-1): EAGVVQSPRYKIIEKKQPVAFWCNPISGHNTLYWYLQNLGQGPELLIRYENEEAVDDSQLPKDRFSAERLKGVDSTLKIQPAELGDSAVYLCASSSRYEQFFGPGTRLTVL.

V gene TRBV21-1 combines with J gene TRBJ2-4; the D call TRBD1 from the table was never checked on the DNA. TRBV21-1 is a pseudogene. This CDR3 region has 17 residues. CDR3 in DNA: TGTGCCAGCAGCGTTGCCGGGACCCGCCGAGCCAAAAACATTCAGTACTTC. It yields the protein CASSVAGTRRAKNIQYF.

This clonotype turned up a few times. V is TRBV6-1 and J is TRBJ1-1, with no clear D. CDR3 size: 14 residues. Looked up from germline, CDR1 is MNHNS and CDR2 is SASEGT. Trimming took off 3 bases at V and 1 base at J, with 9 bases between the two ends. The CDR3 loop reads CASSENLKNTEAFF. As DNA, the CDR3 is TGTGCCAGCAGTGAGAACTTAAAGAACACTGAAGCTTTCTTT.

The rearrangement uses TRBV5-1 and TRBJ2-3; D possibly uses TRBD1 or TRBD2 (6 bases each). The CDR3 has 16 residues. CDR1 and CDR2 (germline): SGHRS, YFSETQ. Trimming removed 1 base from V and 3 bases from J, with 15 bases in between. CDR3 residues: CASSLSAGQETDTQYF. In DNA, the CDR3 is TGCGCCAGCAGCTTGTCTGCGGGACAAGAAACAGATACGCAGTATTTT.

This clonotype was seen many times. The chain employs TRBV6-5 and TRBJ1-1; the match to TRBD1 covers 7 bases. The CDR3 covers 16 residues. Germline V gene sequence: CDR1 MNHEY, CDR2 SVGAGI. Trimming took 0 bases from V and 7 from J; bases not matched to a gene: 11. The DNA for the CDR3 is TGTGCCAGCAGTTACTCGTCAGGACAGGTACAGGGTGAAGCTTTCTTT. Its translation is CASSYSSGQVQGEAFF.

This clonotype was seen once. The chain uses TRBV28 and TRBJ2-3, with a possible D match to TRBD2 (6 bases). Trimming took off 6 bases at V and 1 base at J, with 11 bases between the two ends. The CDR3 consists of 14 residues. Germline V gives CDR1 MDHEN, CDR2 SYDVKM. Written as DNA, the CDR3 is TGTGCCAGCAGGCGGGACTTACGCACAGATACGCAGTATTTT. Amino acid sequence: CASRRDLRTDTQYF.

The chain employs TRBV4-1 and TRBJ2-1, with 12 bases that match TRBD2. With 1 base clipped from V and 4 bases from J, the junction kept 2 bases outside the gene matches. CDR1 and CDR2 from the germline V gene are MGHRA and YSYEKL. The CDR3 runs to 16 residues. CDR3 coding DNA: TGCGCCAGCAGCCAAGGAGGACTAGCGGGGTACAATGAGCAGTTCTTC. This sequence encodes CASSQGGLAGYNEQFF.

The rearrangement uses TRBV5-6 and TRBJ2-7, with D perhaps matching TRBD1 (6 bases). V lost 4 bases and J 2 bases, leaving 19 bases between the germline ends. The CDR3 consists of 16 residues. The V gene's germline CDR1 is SGHDT and CDR2 YYEEEE. The CDR3 loop reads CASSRPPGTKTYEQYF. In nucleotides, the CDR3 is TGTGCCAGCAGCCGACCCCCCGGGACAAAGACCTACGAGCAGTACTTC.

The chain recombines TRBV7-8 with TRBJ2-3; TRBD2 matches 8 bases. Germline CDR1 and CDR2: SGHVS and FQNEAQ. The CDR3 has 15 residues. V gave up 8 bases and J gave up 5 bases; unmatched junction bases: 12. DNA of the CDR3: TGTGCCAGCGGACCCGGGAGGGCCTATGGAGATACGCAGTATTTT. Its protein is CASGPGRAYGDTQYF.

This sequence joins TRBV12-3 or TRBV12-4 and TRBJ1-4; the D is unclear. The CDR3 spans 16 residues. V was shortened by 5 bases and J by 6 bases, with 19 bases between the two germline ends. CDR3 region: CASSPKDRLWDEKLFF. The CDR3 DNA sequence: TGTGCCAGCAGTCCAAAGGACCGGCTGTGGGATGAAAAACTGTTTTTT.

The chain combines TRBV6-1 with TRBJ2-7, with D possibly matching TRBD2 (6 bases). Germline V gene lookup returns CDR1 MNHNS and CDR2 SASEGT. The CDR3 covers 15 residues. V lost 8 bases and J lost 3, with 20 bases in between. The CDR3 DNA reads as TGTGCCAGCTCTCGGGGCGGGGTAAAGAGCTACGAGCAGTACTTC. This translates into CASSRGGVKSYEQYF.

The rearrangement links TRBV12-3 or TRBV12-4 to TRBJ1-2; the match to TRBD1 covers 7 bases. V was clipped by 6 bases and J by 4 bases; unmatched bases: 8. This CDR3 has 14 residues. The CDR3 sequence is CASSAWTGSYGYTF. The DNA of the CDR3 is TGTGCCAGCAGCGCTTGGACAGGCAGCTATGGCTACACCTTC.

V usage is TRBV5-1 and J usage is TRBJ2-7; 10 nucleotides line up with TRBD1. V lost 4 bases, J lost 3 bases, and 4 bases stayed unmatched. The CDR3 has 14 residues. Germline V gene data show CDR1 as SGHRS and CDR2 as YFSETQ. The CDR3 sequence is CASSEGQGGYEQYF. The CDR3 DNA is TGCGCCAGCAGCGAAGGACAGGGGGGCTACGAGCAGTACTTC. The entire variable domain, with the rest obtained from reference TRBV5-1 and TRBJ2-7, is as follows: KAGVTQTPRYLIKTRGQQVTLSCSPISGHRSVSWYQQTPGQGLQFLFEYFSETQRNKGNFPGRFSGRQFSNSRSEMNVSTLELGDSALYLCASSEGQGGYEQYFGPGTRLTVT.

This chain uses TRBV5-1 with TRBJ2-5, with TRBD1 matching 8 bases. V dropped 4 bases and J dropped 5; count of bases not matched to a gene: 7. Germline values: CDR1 SGHRS, CDR2 YFSETQ. This CDR3 has 14 amino acids. The CDR3 coding sequence is TGCGCCAGCAGCGGACAGGGTAATAGGGAGACCCAGTACTTC. It codes for CASSGQGNRETQYF. The variable domain in full, completed from reference TRBV5-1 and TRBJ2-5, reads KAGVTQTPRYLIKTRGQQVTLSCSPISGHRSVSWYQQTPGQGLQFLFEYFSETQRNKGNFPGRFSGRQFSNSRSEMNVSTLELGDSALYLCASSGQGNRETQYFGPGTRLLVL.

This clonotype was seen only a few times. The V and J genes are TRBV14 and TRBJ1-4; perhaps TRBD1 as D (6 bases). Trimming removed 0 bases from V and 8 bases from J, with 10 bases in between. CDR1 and CDR2 from the germline V gene are SGHDN and FVKESK. This CDR3 has 14 residues. The CDR3 region has the DNA TGTGCCAGCAGCCAAGAGGAGGGGGGAGAAAAACTGTTTTTT. Amino acids: CASSQEEGGEKLFF. The complete variable domain, with remaining parts taken from reference TRBV14 and TRBJ1-4, reads EAGVTQFPSHSVIEKGQTVTLRCDPISGHDNLYWYRRVMGKEIKFLLHFVKESKQDESGMPNNRFLAERTGGTYSTLKVQPAELEDSGVYFCASSQEEGGEKLFFGSGTQLSVL.

This clonotype was recorded at least ten times. This chain links TRBV11-1 with TRBJ2-2; 8 positions agree with TRBD1. Germline loops: CDR1 SGHAT, CDR2 FQDESV (reference sequence). V shed 6 bases, J shed 8 bases, and the junction held 20 bases outside the gene matches. This CDR3 contains 18 residues. The CDR3: CASRLSLQGASRPGELFF. CDR3 nucleotides: TGTGCCAGCAGGTTATCTCTCCAGGGGGCATCTCGACCGGGGGAGCTGTTTTTT. Looking up the rest from reference TRBV11-1 and TRBJ2-2 gives the full variable domain: EAEVAQSPRYKITEKSQAVAFWCDPISGHATLYWYRQILGQGPELLVQFQDESVVDDSQLPKDRFSAERLKGVDSTLKIQPAELGDSAMYLCASRLSLQGASRPGELFFGEGSRLTVL.

This clonotype has ten or more counts. V gene TRBV12-3 or TRBV12-4 combines with J gene TRBJ1-1; TRBD1 matches at 8 bases. The CDR3 runs to 17 residues. Trimming removed 7 bases from V and 4 bases from J; junction bases left unmatched: 17. Here the CDR3 reads CASIPLSFDRGGTEAFF. CDR3 coding DNA: TGTGCCAGCATCCCCCTCTCTTTCGACAGGGGTGGCACTGAAGCTTTCTTT.

This clonotype was counted only a few times. The chain uses TRBV3-1 and TRBJ2-3, with no clear D. Trimming shortened V by 2 bases and J by 0 bases, and 15 bases separated the two germline ends. Germline values: CDR1 LGHDT, CDR2 YNNKEL (reference sequence). This CDR3 spans 17 amino acids. The CDR3 loop is CASSQNSKALSTDTQYF. The CDR3 DNA reads TGTGCCAGCAGCCAAAATAGCAAAGCGTTAAGCACAGATACGCAGTATTTT.

This clonotype showed up just a few times. This chain uses TRBV29-1 with TRBJ2-1; TRBD2 might be the D (6 bases). Germline V gene data show CDR1 as SQVTM and CDR2 as ANQGSEA. CDR3 length equals 12 residues. V lost 4 bases, J lost 9 bases, and 13 bases lay in between. CDR3: CSVVLGGGEQFF. DNA for the CDR3: TGCAGCGTTGTTCTGGGGGGTGGTGAGCAGTTCTTC.

The rearrangement links TRBV11-3 to TRBJ2-7; a possible D gene is TRBD1 (6 bases). Trimming stripped 6 bases from V and 7 bases from J, with 16 bases between. This CDR3 comprises 13 residues. Germline CDR1 and CDR2: SGHNT and YENEEA. The CDR3 nucleotides are TGTGCCAGCAGGGACAGCAGCTGGGAAGAGCAGTACTTC. It codes for CASRDSSWEEQYF.

V and J are TRBV5-1 and TRBJ2-3; weak D call: TRBD2 (6 bases). The CDR3 totals 13 residues. V lost 4 bases, J lost 3 bases, and 9 bases lay in between. CDR1 and CDR2 from the germline V gene are SGHRS and YFSETQ. The CDR3 is CASSGDFTDTQYF. CDR3 bases: TGCGCCAGCAGCGGGGACTTTACAGATACGCAGTATTTT. Full variable domain (rest looked up from reference TRBV5-1 and TRBJ2-3): KAGVTQTPRYLIKTRGQQVTLSCSPISGHRSVSWYQQTPGQGLQFLFEYFSETQRNKGNFPGRFSGRQFSNSRSEMNVSTLELGDSALYLCASSGDFTDTQYFGPGTRLTVL.

This chain joins TRBV24-1 and TRBJ2-1; a weak D match, TRBD2 (5 bases). The CDR3 totals 16 residues. The V and J ends lost 12 bases and 0 bases respectively, with 20 bases between them. Germline values: CDR1 KGHDR, CDR2 SFDVKD. The CDR3 sequence is CASSLSGVSSYNEQFF. The CDR3 bases are TGTGCCTCCTCTCTGTCCGGGGTTAGCTCCTACAATGAGCAGTTCTTC.